A selection of T cell receptor beta chains follows, all from one sample in a study of blood T cell repertoires in COVID-19. The protocol was immunoSEQ multiplex PCR, while the TCRdb copy is restricted to in-frame clones and leaves out a portion. The sample lists roughly 300,000 clones, less than 90% occurring once. The sequencing input was PBMCs or T cells enriched from blood (not recorded which). These receptors were collected from a woman aged 30 to 39 who had recovered from COVID-19. Both conserved end residues are part of each CDR3. D genes are given only for firm matches. Part of the rows lack a size; the others show once, few, many or a class for expanded clones.

d_call	v_call	j_call	clone_size	cdr3_nt	cdr3_aa
TRBD1	TRBV6-5	TRBJ1-6	-	TGTGCCAGCAGACAGGGGGTGGATTCACCCCTCCACTTT	CASRQGVDSPLHF
-	TRBV11-2	TRBJ1-2	-	TGTGCCAGCACGAGGACACCTCCGGGTACTTATGGCTACACCTTC	CASTRTPPGTYGYTF
-	TRBV6-5	TRBJ1-1	-	TGTGCCAGCAGTTACGATACTGCGGGAAGTGGGGCTTTCTTT	CASSYDTAGSGAFF
TRBD2	TRBV27	TRBJ2-7	-	TGTGCCAGCAGTTTGACGTCTAGCGGGGGTTACGAGCAGTACTTC	CASSLTSSGGYEQYF
-	TRBV7-9	TRBJ1-1	-	TGTGCCAGCAGCTTACAGGGTACTCTGGGCACTGAAGCTTTCTTT	CASSLQGTLGTEAFF
TRBD2	TRBV10-3	TRBJ2-1	-	TGTGCCATCAGTGAGTCAGCGACTAGCGGGGGGATCGATGAGCAGTTCTTC	CAISESATSGGIDEQFF
-	TRBV15	TRBJ1-2	-	TGTGCCACCAGCAGAGATCTTGGTACAGCAGCTAACTATGGCTACACCTTC	CATSRDLGTAANYGYTF
TRBD1	TRBV5-1	TRBJ1-3	-	TGCGCCAGCAGCTGGTCCGGGACAGGGGATGGAAACACCATATATTTT	CASSWSGTGDGNTIYF
-	TRBV30	TRBJ1-3	-	TGTGCCTGGAGCGAAGGGGTTTTCTCTGGAAACACCATATATTTT	CAWSEGVFSGNTIYF
-	TRBV29-1	TRBJ1-2	-	TGCAGCGTCCTCCCGACAGAAACTGATGGCTACACCTTC	CSVLPTETDGYTF
-	TRBV6-5	TRBJ1-4	-	TGTGCCAGCAGTTCTCTATTGGGGGCAAGGCGGGAAAAACTGTTTTTT	CASSSLLGARREKLFF
TRBD1	TRBV4-3	TRBJ2-7	-	TGCGCCAGCAGCCAAGATCCCGCGACAGGGGTCGAGCAGTACTTC	CASSQDPATGVEQYF
TRBD1	TRBV6-2/TRBV6-3	TRBJ1-2	-	TGTGCCAGCAGTATAACAGGGGGCGACTATGGCTACACCTTC	CASSITGGDYGYTF
-	TRBV5-5	TRBJ1-2	-	TGTGCCAGCAGCGGGTCCCTGGGGGCGGATTATGGCTACACCTTC	CASSGSLGADYGYTF
-	TRBV6-1	TRBJ2-7	-	TGTGCCAGCAGTGAGCCGGGCTACGAGCAGTACTTC	CASSEPGYEQYF
TRBD1	TRBV5-4	TRBJ2-6	few	TGTGCCAGCAGCTCCTCGGACAGGGGGCGCAACGTCCTGACTTTC	CASSSSDRGRNVLTF
-	TRBV28	TRBJ2-1	-	TGTGCCAGCCAGATGTCAGGGAAGGCCTACAATGAGCAGTTCTTC	CASQMSGKAYNEQFF
TRBD1	TRBV5-1	TRBJ1-1	-	TGCGCCAGCGGAGCAGGGGGCGAAGTGTCTGAAGCTTTCTTT	CASGAGGEVSEAFF
TRBD2	TRBV7-2	TRBJ2-7	-	TGTGCCAGCCCGAGGCGGGGGGGCCGCGAGCAGTACTTC	CASPRRGGREQYF
TRBD1	TRBV19	TRBJ1-1	-	TGTGCCAGTAGTACTCAGGGGGCGGGTACTGAAGCTTTCTTT	CASSTQGAGTEAFF
TRBD1	TRBV6-5	TRBJ2-3	-	TGTGCCAGCAGTAGACCAGGGACAGGAGGCCGGTATTTT	CASSRPGTGGRYF
-	TRBV5-4	TRBJ1-3	-	TGTGCCAGCAGTCCGGGGCCAGGGGCTGGAAACACCATATATTTT	CASSPGPGAGNTIYF
TRBD2	TRBV6-1	TRBJ2-3	-	TGTGCCAGCAGTGAAAGAGGGACTAGCACATATACGCAGTATTTT	CASSERGTSTYTQYF
TRBD2	TRBV5-3	TRBJ2-7	-	TGTGCCAGAAGCTTAGGGACTAGCAGTAAAGAGCAGTACTTC	CARSLGTSSKEQYF
-	TRBV27	TRBJ1-6	-	TGTGCCAGCAGCCCGGGGGGGCAGAATTCACCCCTCCACTTT	CASSPGGQNSPLHF
TRBD1	TRBV15	TRBJ2-3	-	TGTGCCACCAGCAAAAGGGGGACAGGGGGCACAGATACGCAGTATTTT	CATSKRGTGGTDTQYF